The text below deals with one TCR beta chain. Antigen: not known. Germline loops: CDR1 SEHNR, CDR2 FQNEAQ (reference sequence). This CDR3 has 13 amino acids. With V trimmed by 8 bases and J by 6 bases, 10 bases remained unmatched. These data are taken from a study of Tregs in tolerant kidney transplant recipients. The protocol was immunoSEQ multiplex PCR, while the TCRdb copy is restricted to in-frame clones and leaves out a portion. The table shows 200,000 to 300,000 clones, with roughly four fifths occurring only once. Whole-study findings and limits: No direct test of biological reproducibility was done here. Validation in larger populations is needed because few patients were studied. Activated donor B cell expansion appeared to reveal the most relevant donor-specific TCRbeta repertoire.

Unstimulated Tregs (CD4+CD25+CD127-) and CD4+CD25- non-Tregs were sorted from PBMCs. The chain uses TRBV7-9 and TRBJ2-7; TRBD2 matches at 7 bases. The clonotype comes from a human donor in good health. Sequences were obtained from CD4+ T cells from blood. CDR3 coding DNA: TGTGCCAGCGCCCGAGCGGGCGGGAGCGAGCAGTACTTC. Translation gives CASARAGGSEQYF.